One and the same sample provided the 27 T cell receptor beta chains below, sequenced in a study of monozygotic twins with inflammatory bowel disease. TCRdb reprocessed the 5' RACE reads; each CDR3 protein has one entry and no DNA is given. The sample has about 380,000 distinct CDR3 sequences. The sequencing sample was made of blood. These receptors came from a human donor with ulcerative colitis or Crohn's disease, or a healthy co-twin of an affected twin (not recorded which).

The chain combines TRBV6-1 with TRBJ1-5; the TCRdb call, TRBD1, lacks DNA for checking. Germline V gives CDR1 MNHNS, CDR2 SASEGT. The CDR3 runs to 15 residues. The chain's CDR3 is CASSRVGGPNQPQHF.

V gene TRBV5-1 combines with J gene TRBJ2-1. The CDR3 runs to 15 residues. CDR1 is SGHRS, CDR2 YFSETQ, per germline. The CDR3 is CASSLITGPYNEQFF.

The rearrangement joins TRBV9 to TRBJ1-4; TCRdb's D call of TRBD1 is untestable without DNA. The CDR3 runs to 16 residues. Germline loops: CDR1 SGDLS, CDR2 YYNGEE. This CDR3 reads CASSVDGAATNEKLFF.

The V gene is TRBV18, the J gene TRBJ1-5. The germline V gene encodes CDR1 KGHSH and CDR2 LQKENI. CDR3 size: 16 residues. The CDR3 reads CASSPSLPGAGQPQHF.

V gene TRBV2 combines with J gene TRBJ2-6; TCRdb returns TRBD1, unconfirmable since there is no DNA. Germline CDR1 is SNHLY and CDR2 is FYNNEI. This CDR3 contains 17 residues. CDR3 protein: CASSDRDRVAGANVLTF. Together with reference TRBV2 and TRBJ2-6, the CDR3 gives the full variable domain: EPEVTQTPSHQVTQMGQEVILRCVPISNHLYFYWYRQILGQKVEFLVSFYNNEISEKSEIFDDQFSVERPDGSNFTLKIRSTKLEDSAMYFCASSDRDRVAGANVLTFGAGSRLTVL.

The V and J genes are TRBV12-3 or TRBV12-4 and TRBJ2-3; TCRdb reports TRBD1, a call that lacks DNA to check it against. The CDR3 totals 14 residues. The CDR3 loop is CATNRGIETDTQYF.

V and J are TRBV6-2 or TRBV6-3 and TRBJ2-3. Germline V gene data show CDR1 as MNHEY and CDR2 as SVGEGT. The CDR3 is 11 residues long. The CDR3 loop is CASREVDTQYF.

The J gene is TRBJ2-1, the V gene TRBV20-1; TCRdb indicates TRBD2, and absent DNA this call remains unverified. This CDR3 has 14 residues. Germline V gives CDR1 DFQATT, CDR2 SNEGSKA (reference sequence). CDR3 protein: CSARWAGGIREQFF.

This rearrangement joins TRBV4-3 to TRBJ1-5; TCRdb selects TRBD1, and the lack of DNA leaves this call unchecked. The germline V gene has CDR1 LGHNA and CDR2 YSLEER. This CDR3 region has 15 residues. Here the CDR3 reads CASSQVQGEDQPQHF.

This chain joins TRBV6-5 and TRBJ1-2. This CDR3 contains 11 residues. CDR1 is MNHEY, CDR2 SVGAGI, per germline. CDR3 region: CAIGGGWGYTF.

The chain is built from TRBV4-3 and TRBJ2-3; TCRdb returns TRBD1, unconfirmable since there is no DNA. Germline V gene data show CDR1 as LGHNA and CDR2 as YSLEER. This CDR3 is 14 amino acids long. CDR3 sequence: CASSQEEGTDTQYF.

The chain employs TRBV5-1 and TRBJ2-5. Germline assignment: CDR1 SGHRS and CDR2 YFSETQ. The CDR3 covers 13 residues. CDR3 loop: CASSLGVRETQYF.

The V gene is TRBV9, the J gene TRBJ2-5; TCRdb's D call of TRBD2 is untestable without DNA. The CDR3 contains 14 residues. In germline, CDR1 is SGDLS, CDR2 YYNGEE. The CDR3 loop is CASSPLAGMETQYF.

The rearrangement uses TRBV5-1 and TRBJ2-3; TCRdb names TRBD1, which stays unverified in the absence of DNA. CDR3 length: 16 residues. Per germline, CDR1 SGHRS and CDR2 YFSETQ. CDR3 sequence: CASSLARGTHTDTQYF.

The V gene is TRBV5-1, the J gene TRBJ1-1. CDR1 SGHRS and CDR2 YFSETQ come from the germline V gene. The CDR3 spans 17 residues. The CDR3 here is CASSPIEGGLMNTEAFF.

This sequence joins TRBV12-3 or TRBV12-4 and TRBJ2-5; the D call from TCRdb, TRBD2, cannot be confirmed without DNA. The CDR3 is 15 amino acids. This CDR3 reads CASRPLAGAGGTQYF.

The chain is built from TRBV28 and TRBJ2-4; TCRdb lists TRBD1, though no DNA is available to test this call. Germline values: CDR1 MDHEN, CDR2 SYDVKM. The CDR3 runs to 14 residues. The CDR3 sequence: CASRATGMRNIQYF.

The chain combines TRBV5-1 with TRBJ2-3; TCRdb proposes TRBD1, but this gene call is untestable without DNA. Germline values: CDR1 SGHRS, CDR2 YFSETQ. CDR3 length: 14 amino acids. The CDR3 is CASRRGQSTDTQYF.

The chain is built from TRBV7-3 and TRBJ2-5; there is no DNA to check the TCRdb D call of TRBD2. The CDR3 has 18 amino acids. Per germline, CDR1 SGHTA and CDR2 FQGTGA. CDR3 sequence: CASSFRGTSGGAKETQYF.

The chain carries TRBV30 and TRBJ2-7; TCRdb's assignment of TRBD1 cannot be checked, as there is no DNA. CDR1 and CDR2 from the germline V gene are GTSNPN and SVGIG (reference sequence). CDR3 size: 12 residues. The CDR3 sequence: CASETGPYEQYF.

The chain uses TRBV20-1 and TRBJ1-2; TCRdb reports TRBD1, a call that lacks DNA to check it against. Germline CDR1 is DFQATT and CDR2 is SNEGSKA (reference sequence). The CDR3 length is 17 residues. CDR3 protein: CSARGTGGTGANYGYTF.

J is TRBJ1-6 and V is TRBV7-2. Germline V gives CDR1 SGHTA, CDR2 FQGNSA. This CDR3 spans 14 amino acids. The CDR3 spells CASSPRLPAGPLHF.

The chain uses TRBV27 and TRBJ1-4; TCRdb names TRBD1, which stays unverified in the absence of DNA. This CDR3 has 17 residues. Germline assignment: CDR1 MNHEY and CDR2 SMNVEV (reference sequence). CDR3 residues: CASSLLTTGGRNEKLFF.

The rearrangement links TRBV7-6 to TRBJ2-1; TCRdb selects TRBD1, and the lack of DNA leaves this call unchecked. This CDR3 is 18 amino acids long. Looked up from germline, CDR1 is SGHVS and CDR2 is FNYEAQ. CDR3 in amino acids: CASSLAGLLDTGFHEQFF.

The rearrangement links TRBV5-1 to TRBJ2-7. Germline CDR1 is SGHRS and CDR2 is YFSETQ. The CDR3 has 14 residues. CDR3: CASSLTVGSYEQYF.

The chain links TRBV28 to TRBJ2-2; the D call from TCRdb, TRBD1, cannot be confirmed without DNA. The CDR3 extends over 13 amino acids. Germline-derived CDR1 and CDR2 are MDHEN and SYDVKM. The CDR3 is CASTQGLAGELFF.

This rearrangement joins TRBV5-1 to TRBJ2-3; no DNA is available, so the TRBD2 call from TCRdb remains unchecked. Germline V CDR1 and CDR2: SGHRS, YFSETQ. The CDR3 totals 14 residues. CDR3 protein: CASSRGGSEDTQYF.